The 29 T cell receptor beta chains below all came from one sample that was sequenced in a study of blood T cell repertoires in COVID-19. Sequencing used immunoSEQ multiplex PCR; TCRdb keeps in-frame clones, though not all of them. The repertoire holds more than 300,000 clones, with more than 75% as singletons. The sequenced sample was PBMCs or T cells enriched from blood (not recorded which). The receptors come from a man aged 35-49 years in a cohort exposed to, infected with or recovered from COVID-19 (not recorded which).

The chain has TRBV6-5 and TRBJ2-2, with 9 bases aligning to TRBD1. The CDR3 loop spans 13 amino acids. Germline V CDR1 and CDR2: MNHEY, SVGAGI. Losses at the gene ends were 10 bases for V and 7 bases for J; bases not matched to a gene: 7. The CDR3: CATGDRAVGELFF. The CDR3 DNA reads TGTGCCACCGGGGACAGGGCGGTCGGGGAGCTGTTTTTT.

V and J are TRBV5-5 and TRBJ2-7; 11 bases are shared with TRBD2. V shed 4 bases and J 1 base; nucleotides not matched to a gene: 4. CDR1 is SGHKS and CDR2 is YYEKEE in the germline V gene (reference sequence). This CDR3 has 15 amino acids. Here the CDR3 reads CASSMGLAESYEQYF. The CDR3 region has the DNA TGTGCCAGCAGCATGGGACTAGCGGAGTCCTACGAGCAGTACTTC.

V gene TRBV28 combines with J gene TRBJ2-1, with 7 nucleotides matching TRBD2. CDR3 size: 19 residues. The germline V gene encodes CDR1 MDHEN and CDR2 SYDVKM. J was trimmed by 9 bases and V by 3 bases; bases with no gene match: 23. The CDR3 region is CASSFLAPHLGGGIVEQFF. The CDR3 nucleotides read TGTGCCAGCAGTTTTCTGGCACCCCATCTTGGGGGAGGGATAGTTGAGCAGTTCTTC.

V gene TRBV7-8 combines with J gene TRBJ1-6; D is ambiguous. Germline V lookup: CDR1 SGHVS, CDR2 FQNEAQ. The CDR3 is 13 amino acids. Trimming cost V 5 bases and J 11 bases, with 13 bases left between them. The CDR3 region has the DNA TGTGCCAGCAGCCCTGGGAGGGCGGCACCCCTCCACTTT. It specifies CASSPGRAAPLHF.

The V and J genes are TRBV5-1 and TRBJ2-1, with 10 bases that match TRBD2. The CDR3 is made up of 16 amino acids. V gave up 0 bases and J gave up 5 bases; unmatched junction bases: 5. Per the germline V gene, CDR1 is SGHRS and CDR2 is YFSETQ. The CDR3 here is CASSLDGSGRNNEQFF. CDR3 in DNA: TGCGCCAGCAGCTTGGATGGTAGCGGGAGGAACAATGAGCAGTTCTTC.

The chain has TRBV18 and TRBJ1-1; 8 positions match TRBD1. Germline V lookup: CDR1 KGHSH, CDR2 LQKENI. The trim removed 2 bases at V and 11 bases at J, leaving 13 bases unmatched. The CDR3 totals 15 residues. CDR3 DNA sequence: TGTGCCAGCTCACCAGGGCAGGGGGCGAGCGGTACGGCTTTCTTT. Translating gives CASSPGQGASGTAFF.

The chain combines TRBV18 with TRBJ2-6; 11 bases match TRBD2. The ends lost 2 bases at V and 0 bases at J; junction bases unmatched: 9. Germline V gene lookup returns CDR1 KGHSH and CDR2 LQKENI. CDR3 size: 20 residues. For the CDR3, the DNA is TGTGCCAGCTCACCAGTCTCTACTAGCGGGAGAGTCTCTGGGGCCAACGTCCTGACTTTC. The encoded protein is CASSPVSTSGRVSGANVLTF.

J is TRBJ2-5 and V is TRBV27; 7 bases map to TRBD2. J was trimmed by 4 bases and V by 6 bases; bases with no gene match: 11. Per germline, CDR1 MNHEY and CDR2 SMNVEV (reference sequence). The CDR3 totals 15 residues. The CDR3 region is CASRPGGGRRETQYF. In DNA form, the CDR3 reads TGTGCCAGCAGACCTGGGGGAGGGAGGCGAGAGACCCAGTACTTC.

The chain employs TRBV6-5 and TRBJ2-1, with 11 positions matching TRBD1. The CDR3 is 16 residues long. V lost 2 bases, J lost 7 bases, and 7 bases stayed unmatched. CDR1 MNHEY and CDR2 SVGAGI come from the germline V gene. The CDR3 DNA sequence: TGTGCCAGCAGTTACCGCCGGGACAGGGGGGAGAATGAGCAGTTCTTC. Residues: CASSYRRDRGENEQFF.

The chain is built from TRBV2 and TRBJ2-3; no reliable D call. The CDR3 has 11 amino acids. V lost 7 bases and J lost 2, with 4 bases in between. The germline V gene has CDR1 SNHLY and CDR2 FYNNEI. CDR3 protein: CASIHTDTQYF. As DNA, the CDR3 is TGTGCCAGCATTCACACAGATACGCAGTATTTT.

This rearrangement joins TRBV6-4 to TRBJ2-3; maybe TRBD2 (5 bases). CDR1 and CDR2 from the germline V gene are MRHNA and SNTAGT. The CDR3 is 13 amino acids. V dropped 4 bases and J dropped 1 base, with 6 bases sitting between them. The CDR3 sequence is CASSAGGTDTQYF. The CDR3 DNA is TGTGCCAGCAGTGCCGGGGGCACAGATACGCAGTATTTT.

V usage is TRBV30 and J usage is TRBJ2-7; 10 nucleotides line up with TRBD1. Trimming took 2 bases from V and 0 from J; bases not matched to a gene: 4. CDR3 length: 15 residues. Germline lookup yields CDR1 GTSNPN and CDR2 SVGIG (reference sequence). The CDR3 spells CAWSPRDRGSYEQYF. DNA for the CDR3: TGTGCCTGGAGTCCCCGGGACAGGGGCTCCTACGAGCAGTACTTC.

The chain employs TRBV30 and TRBJ1-6, with a weak D call TRBD1 (6 bases). Looked up from germline, CDR1 is GTSNPN and CDR2 is SVGIG (reference sequence). The CDR3 contains 14 residues. The V and J ends lost 0 bases and 5 bases respectively, with 8 bases between them. In DNA, the CDR3 is TGTGCCTGGAGTGTAGGGGGGGATAATTCACCCCTCCACTTT. Translated, it gives CAWSVGGDNSPLHF.

The chain has TRBV9 and TRBJ1-6; D unclear. Germline V gives CDR1 SGDLS, CDR2 YYNGEE. V lost 4 bases and J lost 12, with 11 bases in between. The CDR3 sequence is 12 residues long. Here the CDR3 reads CASSPRYGPLHF. Written as DNA, the CDR3 is TGTGCCAGCAGCCCCCGGTACGGACCCCTCCACTTT.

V and J are TRBV28 and TRBJ1-6, with 8 nucleotides matching TRBD1. The CDR3 is 16 amino acids. Germline V gene sequence: CDR1 MDHEN, CDR2 SYDVKM. J was trimmed by 5 bases and V by 9 bases; bases with no gene match: 12. CDR3 DNA sequence: TGTGCCAGGCAAGCAGGGGGCGCACCCAATAATTCACCCCTCCACTTT. Its protein is CARQAGGAPNNSPLHF.

The rearrangement links TRBV27 to TRBJ2-5; D uncertain. Trimming took 3 bases from V and 3 from J, leaving 8 bases between them. Germline CDR1 is MNHEY and CDR2 is SMNVEV (reference sequence). The CDR3 covers 13 residues. This chain's CDR3 is CASSFRREETQYF. The DNA for the CDR3 is TGTGCCAGCAGTTTCCGACGGGAAGAGACCCAGTACTTC.

V is TRBV10-3 and J is TRBJ2-3, with a possible D match to TRBD2 (7 bases). Germline loops: CDR1 ENHRY, CDR2 SYGVKD. This CDR3 has 13 residues. Deletions cut 10 bases from V and 1 base from J, with 12 bases between. The DNA of the CDR3 is TGTGCCACCGAGGGGGGGGGCACAGATACGCAGTATTTT. It codes for CATEGGGTDTQYF.

This clone was seen a handful of times. The chain joins TRBV5-1 to TRBJ2-7; 7 bases align to TRBD1. V gave up 2 bases and J gave up 5 bases; unmatched junction bases: 7. CDR1 and CDR2 (germline): SGHRS, YFSETQ. The CDR3 totals 14 residues. CDR3 residues: CASSFNRGGDEQYF. In nucleotides, the CDR3 is TGCGCCAGCAGCTTCAACAGGGGCGGAGACGAGCAGTACTTC. The variable domain in full, with the rest retrieved from reference TRBV5-1 and TRBJ2-7, is KAGVTQTPRYLIKTRGQQVTLSCSPISGHRSVSWYQQTPGQGLQFLFEYFSETQRNKGNFPGRFSGRQFSNSRSEMNVSTLELGDSALYLCASSFNRGGDEQYFGPGTRLTVT.

The chain carries TRBV6-1 and TRBJ1-3; D uncertain. The ends were cut back, 4 bases at V and 0 bases at J, with 16 bases in the middle. This CDR3 comprises 17 residues. CDR1 is MNHNS and CDR2 is SASEGT in the germline V gene. The CDR3 DNA follows: TGTGCCAGCAGTGGAAACACCGGGTCCAGCTCTGGAAACACCATATATTTT. It yields the protein CASSGNTGSSSGNTIYF.

A single count supports this clone. The chain uses TRBV7-8 and TRBJ1-5; a weak D match, TRBD1 (5 bases). The CDR3 runs to 14 residues. The V and J ends lost 2 bases and 6 bases respectively, with 11 bases between them. Germline-derived CDR1 and CDR2 are SGHVS and FQNEAQ. CDR3 in DNA: TGTGCCAGCAGCTTAACCCGGACAAGTCAGCCCCAGCATTTT. It codes for CASSLTRTSQPQHF.

The chain employs TRBV19 and TRBJ2-6; 7 bases fit TRBD2. V lost 5 bases to trimming and J lost 2 bases; unmatched junction nucleotides: 0. The CDR3 is made up of 14 amino acids. The germline V gene encodes CDR1 LNHDA and CDR2 SQIVND (reference sequence). CDR3 DNA: TGTGCCAGTAGTGCGGGGGCTGGGGCCAACGTCCTGACTTTC. This codes for CASSAGAGANVLTF.

J is TRBJ2-1 and V is TRBV7-2; TRBD2 aligns across 12 bases. Germline V gene data show CDR1 as SGHTA and CDR2 as FQGNSA. Trimming removed 6 bases from V and 6 bases from J; junction bases left unmatched: 15. CDR3 length: 18 amino acids. The CDR3 coding sequence is TGTGCCAGCAGTCCTCGTCTAGCGGGAGGGTTGGAGGGCAATGAGCAGTTCTTC. This sequence encodes CASSPRLAGGLEGNEQFF.

The J gene is TRBJ2-5, the V gene TRBV6-1; 13 nucleotides agree with TRBD2. The CDR3 has 16 residues. The J segment lost 4 bases and the V segment lost 1 base, leaving 3 bases of the junction unmatched. The germline CDR1 and CDR2 sequences are MNHNS and SASEGT. The CDR3 region is CASSEGLAGGIETQYF. DNA of the CDR3: TGTGCCAGCAGTGAAGGACTAGCGGGAGGTATAGAGACCCAGTACTTC.

CDR3 amino acids: CAWSVLGLAGGEQFF. CDR3 sequence (DNA): TGTGCCTGGAGTGTACTCGGGCTAGCGGGTGGTGAGCAGTTCTTC. The chain is built from TRBV30 and TRBJ2-1, with 8 bases identical to TRBD2. Germline lookup yields CDR1 GTSNPN and CDR2 SVGIG (reference sequence). This CDR3 region has 15 residues. The trim removed 0 bases at V and 9 bases at J, leaving 10 bases unmatched.

The chain has TRBV3-1 (or the pseudogene TRBV3-2) and TRBJ1-5; no definite D call. V was pared by 1 base and J by 9 bases, with 13 bases between. Germline loops: CDR1 LGHDT, CDR2 YNNKEL (reference sequence). The CDR3 loop spans 14 amino acids. The CDR3 loop is CASSQGAAGSPQHF. CDR3 bases: TGTGCCAGCAGCCAAGGGGCAGCCGGATCGCCCCAGCATTTT.

The chain combines TRBV6-2 or TRBV6-3 with TRBJ1-1, with D possibly matching TRBD1 (6 bases). The V end lost 2 bases, the J end lost 1 base, and 11 bases lay between the germline ends. Germline-derived CDR1 and CDR2 are MNHEY and SVGEGT. The CDR3 sequence is 15 residues long. CDR3 nucleotides: TGTGCCAGCAGTTACCGAAACAGGGAGAACACTGAAGCTTTCTTT. Protein: CASSYRNRENTEAFF.

The V gene is TRBV11-2, the J gene TRBJ2-7, with a weak D call TRBD2 (6 bases). From germline, CDR1 is SGHAT and CDR2 FQNNGV. This CDR3 has 14 amino acids. Trimming took 5 bases from V and 0 from J, leaving 11 bases between them. The CDR3: CASSQTRSSYEQYF. The DNA of the CDR3 is TGTGCCAGCAGCCAGACTAGATCCTCCTACGAGCAGTACTTC. The full variable domain, with the rest looked up from reference TRBV11-2 and TRBJ2-7, is EAGVAQSPRYKIIEKRQSVAFWCNPISGHATLYWYQQILGQGPKLLIQFQNNGVVDDSQLPKDRFSAERLKGVDSTLKIQPAKLEDSAVYLCASSQTRSSYEQYFGPGTRLTVT.

In this sample, this clone turned up a few times. The chain recombines TRBV20-1 with TRBJ2-7; unclear D gene. CDR1 DFQATT and CDR2 SNEGSKA come from the germline V gene (reference sequence). The ends were cut back, 6 bases at V and 1 base at J, with 4 bases in the middle. The CDR3 runs 10 residues. The CDR3 loop is CSAGSYEQYF. CDR3 DNA: TGCAGTGCCGGGTCCTACGAGCAGTACTTC.

The chain uses TRBV5-1 and TRBJ2-7; TRBD1 aligns across 9 bases. Unmatched junction bases numbered 6, after V lost 2 bases and J lost 0 bases. The CDR3 loop spans 16 amino acids. CDR1 is SGHRS and CDR2 is YFSETQ in the germline V gene. The CDR3 loop is CASSFQTGGSSYEQYF. In DNA, the CDR3 is TGCGCCAGCAGCTTCCAGACAGGGGGTAGCTCCTACGAGCAGTACTTC.